Below, 24 T cell receptor beta chains from the same sample are listed, as sequenced in a study of HIV-infected patients and healthy controls. Using its own MiXCR run on the 5' RACE reads, TCRdb lists one record per CDR3 protein. The data contain about 63,000 distinct CDR3 sequences, around 17% of them singletons. The specimen sequenced was CD4+ T cells from blood. The receptor source for this set is a human donor in good health.

This chain connects TRBV5-1 to TRBJ1-1; D is uncertain. V gave up 6 bases and J gave up 1 base, with 10 bases separating them. The CDR3 is 13 residues long. CDR1 is SGHRS and CDR2 is YFSETQ in the germline V gene. This CDR3 is CASKVGGNTEAFF. As DNA, the CDR3 is TGCGCCAGCAAAGTAGGTGGGAACACTGAAGCTTTCTTT.

In this sample, this clonotype turned up many times. The rearrangement joins TRBV7-2 to TRBJ1-6; no clear D gene. This CDR3 has 17 amino acids. The germline V gene encodes CDR1 SGHTA and CDR2 FQGNSA. The V end lost 0 bases, the J end lost 6 bases, and 15 bases lay between the germline ends. Here the CDR3 DNA reads TGTGCCAGCAGCTTAGCTAGTGCAGCTTTTCCTAATTCACCCCTCCACTTT. Translated: CASSLASAAFPNSPLHF.

The J gene is TRBJ1-2, the V gene TRBV3-1; a possible D gene is TRBD1 (6 bases). V lost 1 base to trimming and J lost 4 bases, with 16 bases between them. This CDR3 region has 16 residues. CDR1 and CDR2 (germline): LGHDT, YNNKEL (reference sequence). For the CDR3, the DNA is TGTGCCAGCAGCCAAGGTTTGGCAGGGGCAAGCTATGGCTACACCTTC. Protein sequence: CASSQGLAGASYGYTF.

This chain joins TRBV24-1 and TRBJ1-5; no clear D gene. The V gene's germline CDR1 is KGHDR and CDR2 SFDVKD. The CDR3 length is 13 residues. Trimming took 6 bases from V and 2 from J, leaving 7 bases between them. CDR3 DNA: TGTGCCACCAGTCGGGGAGGCAATCAGCCCCAGCATTTT. Protein sequence: CATSRGGNQPQHF.

J is TRBJ1-1 and V is TRBV29-1; 8 positions agree with TRBD1. The CDR3 extends over 15 amino acids. Trimming at V came to 6 bases and at J to 1 base, leaving 10 bases not matched to a gene. Germline values: CDR1 SQVTM, CDR2 ANQGSEA. The CDR3 bases are TGCAGCGTGGACCACACAGGGGGGCCGAACACTGAAGCTTTCTTT. Its translation is CSVDHTGGPNTEAFF.

In this sample, this clonotype turned up a few times. CDR3 DNA sequence: TGTGCCAGCTCACCAGTCTCTCATCGCACAGATACGCAGTATTTT. It is translated as CASSPVSHRTDTQYF. V gene TRBV18 combines with J gene TRBJ2-3; D ambiguous. Trimming shortened V by 2 bases and J by 1 base, and 10 bases separated the two germline ends. Germline CDR1 and CDR2: KGHSH and LQKENI. The CDR3 length is 15 residues. Supplemented by reference TRBV18 and TRBJ2-3, the full variable domain reads NAGVMQNPRHLVRRRGQEARLRCSPMKGHSHVYWYRQLPEEGLKFMVYLQKENIIDESGMPKERFSAEFPKEGPSILRIQQVVRGDSAAYFCASSPVSHRTDTQYFGPGTRLTVL.

The chain links TRBV14 to TRBJ2-5; perhaps TRBD2 as D (6 bases). Deletions cut 4 bases from V and 1 base from J, with 13 bases between. Per germline, CDR1 SGHDN and CDR2 FVKESK. This CDR3 region has 15 residues. The CDR3 nucleotides read TGTGCCAGCAGCCGGGACTTGCGCGTCCAAGAGACCCAGTACTTC. This codes for CASSRDLRVQETQYF.

In its sample, this clonotype was seen many times. The chain links TRBV3-1 to TRBJ2-5, with unresolved D. The CDR3 consists of 14 residues. The germline V gene has CDR1 LGHDT and CDR2 YNNKEL (reference sequence). The ends were cut back, 1 base at V and 3 bases at J, with 9 bases in the middle. CDR3 in DNA: TGTGCCAGCAGCCAAGGTTTGCAAAAAGAGACCCAGTACTTC. Translating it yields CASSQGLQKETQYF.

This chain links TRBV2 with TRBJ1-1, with D uncertain. CDR1 is SNHLY, CDR2 FYNNEI, per germline. The V end lost 8 bases, the J end lost 7 bases, and 11 bases lay between the germline ends. CDR3 length equals 11 residues. The CDR3 DNA sequence: TGTGCCAGCGACGGGCGGATTGAAGCTTTCTTT. Its translation: CASDGRIEAFF.

In its sample, this clonotype was seen a few times. This rearrangement joins TRBV18 to TRBJ1-4; no definite D call. Between the trimmed V and J ends, which lost 4 bases and 5 bases, there was a span of 8 bases. The CDR3 has 13 residues. Per the germline V gene, CDR1 is KGHSH and CDR2 is LQKENI. The CDR3 region has the DNA TGTGCCAGCTCACTACGGGAGAATGAAAAACTGTTTTTT. Its translation: CASSLRENEKLFF.

The chain combines TRBV7-2 with TRBJ2-2, with D maybe TRBD1 (5 bases). The CDR3 spans 14 residues. V gave up 5 bases and J gave up 6 bases, with 13 bases separating them. Germline V CDR1 and CDR2: SGHTA, FQGNSA. The CDR3 here is CASSQNLGAGELFF. CDR3 DNA sequence: TGTGCCAGCAGCCAAAATTTAGGGGCCGGGGAGCTGTTTTTT.

V is TRBV6-2 or TRBV6-3 and J is TRBJ1-5, with 8 bases fitting TRBD1. The CDR3 has 15 residues. J lost 3 bases, V lost 6 bases, and 7 bases had no gene match. CDR1 and CDR2 (germline): MNHEY, SVGEGT. The CDR3 sequence: CASRPGQGYNQPQHF. In DNA form, the CDR3 reads TGTGCCAGCAGGCCTGGACAGGGCTACAATCAGCCCCAGCATTTT.

This clonotype was seen at least ten times. V is TRBV7-2 and J is TRBJ1-2; 9 bases are a match to TRBD1. The CDR3 is 16 residues long. Germline CDR1 SGHTA, CDR2 FQGNSA. V lost 5 bases, J lost 5 bases, and 12 bases stayed unmatched. CDR3 sequence (DNA): TGTGCCAGCAGCCCAACACGGACAGGGGTTGGGTATGGCTACACCTTC. Translating gives CASSPTRTGVGYGYTF.

V is TRBV7-9 and J is TRBJ2-3, with TRBD2 as a possible D gene (6 bases). CDR3 length: 14 amino acids. The V end was cut by 2 bases, the J end by 8 bases, with 14 bases between. Germline-derived CDR1 and CDR2 are SEHNR and FQNEAQ (reference sequence). The CDR3 sequence is CASSLKLASGTQYF. As DNA, the CDR3 is TGTGCCAGCAGCTTAAAACTAGCAAGCGGTACGCAGTATTTT.

This chain joins TRBV29-1 and TRBJ2-1, with a tentative D call TRBD2 (6 bases). Germline V lookup: CDR1 SQVTM, CDR2 ANQGSEA. CDR3 length: 15 residues. Deletions cut 8 bases from V and 1 base from J, with 18 bases between. The CDR3 nucleotides are TGCAGCACAAGGAGGACTACCACATCCTACAATGAGCAGTTCTTC. This gives the protein CSTRRTTTSYNEQFF.

This clonotype has more than one count but fewer than ten. This CDR3 is CASSSNSGGEYSTDTQYF. The CDR3 region has the DNA TGTGCCAGCAGTTCAAATAGCGGGGGGGAGTATAGCACAGATACGCAGTATTTT. V usage is TRBV12-3 or TRBV12-4 and J usage is TRBJ2-3; TRBD2 agrees at 11 bases. This CDR3 is 18 amino acids long. With 4 bases clipped from V and 0 bases from J, the junction kept 9 bases outside the gene matches.

This clonotype was found a few times. This sequence joins TRBV20-1 and TRBJ1-6; TRBD1 matches 9 bases. This CDR3 comprises 14 residues. The J segment lost 7 bases and the V segment lost 5 bases, leaving 6 bases of the junction unmatched. Germline-derived CDR1 and CDR2 are DFQATT and SNEGSKA (reference sequence). This CDR3 reads CSAGGTGLNSPLHF. The CDR3 nucleotides read TGCAGTGCTGGCGGGACAGGGCTAAATTCACCCCTCCACTTT.

The rearrangement links TRBV6-2 or TRBV6-3 to TRBJ2-3, with TRBD2 matching 11 bases. Looked up from germline, CDR1 is MNHEY and CDR2 is SVGEGT. V gave up 7 bases and J gave up 6 bases; unmatched junction bases: 12. The CDR3 is 16 residues long. CDR3 protein: CASTYGLAGGSDTQYF. CDR3 bases: TGTGCCAGCACCTACGGTCTAGCGGGAGGCTCGGATACGCAGTATTTT.

At least ten counts were recorded for this clonotype. This chain uses TRBV28 with TRBJ2-1, with 7 bases matching TRBD2. CDR1 MDHEN and CDR2 SYDVKM come from the germline V gene. This CDR3 has 15 amino acids. V shed 4 bases and J 1 base; nucleotides not matched to a gene: 4. CDR3 nucleotides: TGTGCCAGCAGTTCGGGGGGACTATCCTACAATGAGCAGTTCTTC. Translating gives CASSSGGLSYNEQFF.

The chain carries TRBV7-2 and TRBJ1-4, with D unclear. This CDR3 region has 15 residues. Germline V gene sequence: CDR1 SGHTA, CDR2 FQGNSA. Between the trimmed V and J ends, which lost 1 base and 0 bases, there was a span of 6 bases. This chain's CDR3 is CASSLDRATNEKLFF. CDR3 coding DNA: TGTGCCAGCAGCTTAGATCGCGCAACTAATGAAAAACTGTTTTTT.

This clonotype was counted many times. The chain has TRBV28 and TRBJ1-5; 7 bases line up with TRBD1. Trimming cost V 6 bases and J 0 bases; bases outside gene matches: 5. The germline V gene has CDR1 MDHEN and CDR2 SYDVKM. The CDR3 spans 15 residues. CDR3: CASRRRDSSNQPQHF. The CDR3 nucleotides are TGTGCCAGCAGGAGACGGGACAGTAGCAATCAGCCCCAGCATTTT. Supplemented by reference TRBV28 and TRBJ1-5, the full variable domain reads DVKVTQSSRYLVKRTGEKVFLECVQDMDHENMFWYRQDPGLGLRLIYFSYDVKMKEKGDIPEGYSVSREKKERFSLILESASTNQTSMYLCASRRRDSSNQPQHFGDGTRLSIL.

The V call is TRBV29-1, the J call TRBJ2-3; D is perhaps TRBD1 (5 bases). CDR3 length equals 15 residues. The V and J ends lost 6 bases and 3 bases respectively, with 19 bases between them. The germline gives CDR1 SQVTM, CDR2 ANQGSEA. The CDR3 DNA is TGCAGCGTCGCTGGGCCCAGGGTCGCGACAGATACGCAGTATTTT. Translated: CSVAGPRVATDTQYF.

The rearrangement links TRBV28 to TRBJ1-4, with a possible D match to TRBD1 (5 bases). Trimming stripped 3 bases from V and 7 bases from J, with 9 bases between. CDR3 size: 13 residues. Germline V lookup: CDR1 MDHEN, CDR2 SYDVKM. The CDR3 DNA is TGTGCCAGCAGTTTCCCAGGGTTTGAAAAACTGTTTTTT. This gives the protein CASSFPGFEKLFF.

The rearrangement uses TRBV24-1 and TRBJ1-2; D ambiguous. V was clipped by 4 bases and J by 4 bases, with 12 bases between them. The CDR3 runs 14 residues. Germline V gene data show CDR1 as KGHDR and CDR2 as SFDVKD. CDR3 loop: CATSEAGGGYGYTF. The CDR3 DNA reads as TGTGCCACCAGTGAGGCCGGAGGTGGCTATGGCTACACCTTC.